The rows below give T cell receptor beta chains drawn from one sample of a study of a mutant IDH1 vaccine in newly diagnosed glioma. Their antigens are not known. The table came from immunoSEQ multiplex PCR; TCRdb's copy has only in-frame clones and leaves some out. The profile shows about 30,000 clones, nearly 90% of them singletons. The sample here was PBMCs, taken from a glioma patient whose treatment included an IDH1 peptide vaccine. The receptors come from a man between 18 and 29 years old with glioma. CDR3s include the opening cysteine and the closing phenylalanine or tryptophan. The order of the fields is V gene, J gene, D gene, clone size, CDR3 protein, CDR3 DNA. A D gene is named only where the DNA matches it firmly. Rows give clone size only sometimes, using once, few, many, or a class for an expanded clone.

>TRBV19|TRBJ2-2|TRBD2|few
CASSTLGLAGGPGTGELFF
TGTGCCAGTAGTACCCTCGGACTAGCGGGAGGGCCGGGCACCGGGGAGCTGTTTTTT
>TRBV4-3|TRBJ2-2|-|-
CASSQDRDKEGLRTGELFF
TGCGCCAGCAGCCAAGATCGCGACAAGGAGGGGCTTCGGACCGGGGAGCTGTTTTTT
>TRBV7-9|TRBJ2-7|TRBD2|-
CASSTPLAGGNEQYF
TGTGCCAGCAGCACCCCACTAGCGGGAGGGAACGAGCAGTACTTC
>TRBV28|TRBJ1-1|TRBD1|-
CASSQGGYTEAFF
TGTGCCAGCAGTCAGGGGGGGTATACTGAAGCTTTCTTT
>TRBV19|TRBJ1-2|-|-
CASRPGGGPNYGYTF
TGTGCCAGTAGGCCCGGTGGAGGGCCTAACTATGGCTACACCTTC
>TRBV30|TRBJ2-7|-|-
CAWDEGITYEQYF
TGTGCCTGGGATGAAGGGATCACCTACGAGCAGTACTTC
>TRBV5-3|TRBJ1-5|-|-
CARSKYRVHQPQHF
TGTGCCAGAAGCAAGTACAGGGTCCATCAGCCCCAGCATTTT
>TRBV7-8|TRBJ1-4|-|-
CASSPIGRTTNEKLFF
TGTGCCAGCAGTCCGATCGGGAGGACAACTAATGAAAAACTGTTTTTT
>TRBV5-6|TRBJ2-5|-|-
CASSLQGGGGETQYF
TGTGCCAGCAGCTTACAGGGTGGTGGGGGAGAGACCCAGTACTTC
>TRBV7-8|TRBJ2-1|TRBD2|-
CASSSPSGGRLGNEQFF
TGTGCCAGCAGCTCCCCTAGCGGGGGGCGCCTTGGGAATGAGCAGTTCTTC
>TRBV11-2|TRBJ1-1|-|-
CASSPDPGRTEAFF
TGTGCCAGCAGCCCGGACCCAGGACGCACTGAAGCTTTCTTT
>TRBV4-3|TRBJ2-2|-|-
CASSQAIMGGNTGELFF
TGCGCCAGCAGCCAAGCGATTATGGGGGGAAACACCGGGGAGCTGTTTTTT
>TRBV27|TRBJ2-7|TRBD1|-
CASSLGTGSPYEQYF
TGTGCCAGCAGTCTAGGGACAGGGTCCCCCTACGAGCAGTACTTC
>TRBV4-3|TRBJ2-1|TRBD2|-
CASSQDIRTRQFF
TGCGCCAGCAGCCAAGATATCAGGACTAGACAGTTCTTC
>TRBV6-1|TRBJ1-2|-|-
CASSEGESGGYTF
TGTGCCAGCAGTGAGGGGGAGTCGGGCGGCTACACCTTC
>TRBV4-3|TRBJ2-1|TRBD2|-
CASSQQREGHNEQFF
TGCGCCAGCAGCCAACAGCGGGAGGGGCACAATGAGCAGTTCTTC
>TRBV2|TRBJ1-4|TRBD1|-
CASTGRTGVEEKLFF
TGTGCCAGCACCGGAAGGACAGGGGTGGAAGAAAAACTGTTTTTT
>TRBV9|TRBJ1-5|-|-
CASSVGPGTSNQPQHF
TGTGCCAGCAGCGTAGGACCAGGGACTAGCAATCAGCCCCAGCATTTT
>TRBV19|TRBJ2-2|-|once
CASSIGPRTGELFF
TGTGCCAGTAGTATAGGTCCCCGCACCGGGGAGCTGTTTTTT
>TRBV7-9|TRBJ2-3|-|-
CASSPPEPGGRVGTDTQYF
TGTGCCAGCAGCCCCCCCGAGCCTGGGGGGAGAGTTGGGACAGATACGCAGTATTTT
>TRBV10-3|TRBJ2-2|TRBD2|-
CAISDQGLAIGELFF
TGTGCCATCAGTGACCAGGGACTAGCGATCGGGGAGCTGTTTTTT
>TRBV5-1|TRBJ1-6|TRBD1|-
CASSWGQGGSPLHF
TGCGCCAGCAGCTGGGGACAGGGGGGTTCACCCCTCCACTTT
>TRBV27|TRBJ2-5|-|-
CASRFQETQYF
TGTGCCAGCAGGTTTCAAGAGACCCAGTACTTC
>TRBV5-6|TRBJ2-7|TRBD2|-
CASSMGLAEEYEQYF
TGTGCCAGCAGCATGGGACTAGCGGAAGAATACGAGCAGTACTTC
>TRBV19|TRBJ1-4|-|-
CASRDGIREKLFF
TGTGCCAGTAGGGATGGGATTCGTGAAAAACTGTTTTTT
>TRBV7-2|TRBJ2-6|-|-
CASSLGGGGWPGANVLTF
TGTGCCAGCAGCTTAGGAGGGGGTGGATGGCCTGGGGCCAACGTCCTGACTTTC
>TRBV5-5|TRBJ1-5|-|-
CASSRAPGGSNQPQHF
TGTGCCAGCAGTCGCGCCCCGGGAGGGAGCAATCAGCCCCAGCATTTT
>TRBV19|TRBJ1-2|-|-
CASTRPRTVINYGYTF
TGTGCCAGTACACGACCCCGGACAGTTATAAACTATGGCTACACCTTC
>TRBV7-9|TRBJ2-5|-|-
CASSFISGETQYF
TGTGCCAGCAGCTTTATATCGGGAGAGACCCAGTACTTC
>TRBV6-5|TRBJ1-2|-|-
CASSRFGALYGYTF
TGTGCCAGCAGTCGATTCGGGGCATTATATGGCTACACCTTC
>TRBV27|TRBJ1-1|-|-
CASSLSAPGDEAFF
TGTGCCAGCAGTTTATCAGCACCCGGCGATGAAGCTTTCTTT
>TRBV6-5|TRBJ1-1|TRBD1|once
CASSFGTGNTEAFF
TGTGCCAGCAGTTTCGGGACAGGGAACACTGAAGCTTTCTTT
>TRBV30|TRBJ1-2|-|-
CAMTGASNYGYTF
TGTGCTATGACAGGAGCTTCCAACTATGGCTACACCTTC
>TRBV4-3|TRBJ1-5|-|-
CASSQERRDEYQPQHF
TGCGCCAGCAGCCAAGAGAGGCGGGACGAGTATCAGCCCCAGCATTTT
>TRBV7-8|TRBJ1-1|-|-
CASSLARVENTEAFF
TGTGCCAGCAGCTTAGCGAGGGTAGAGAACACTGAAGCTTTCTTT
>TRBV5-6|TRBJ1-3|-|-
CASSSGVGNTIYF
TGTGCCAGCAGCTCGGGAGTTGGAAACACCATATATTTT
>TRBV7-2|TRBJ1-6|TRBD1|-
CASSLVSQGRNSPLHF
TGTGCCAGCAGCTTAGTATCACAGGGGAGGAATTCACCCCTCCACTTT
>TRBV18|TRBJ1-5|-|-
CASSPQGPPYNQPQHF
TGTGCCAGCTCACCACAGGGGCCCCCGTACAATCAGCCCCAGCATTTT
>TRBV10-1|TRBJ2-1|TRBD1|-
CASSGDSYNEQFF
TGCGCCAGCAGTGGGGACAGCTACAATGAGCAGTTCTTC
>TRBV4-2|TRBJ1-4|-|-
CASSQAVAEKLFF
TGTGCCAGCAGCCAAGCGGTTGCTGAAAAACTGTTTTTT
>TRBV5-1|TRBJ1-1|TRBD1|-
CASSLTAGGMNTEAFF
TGCGCCAGCAGCTTGACGGCAGGGGGAATGAACACTGAAGCTTTCTTT
>TRBV9|TRBJ1-5|-|-
CASRVQPQHF
TGTGCCAGCCGTGTTCAGCCCCAGCATTTT